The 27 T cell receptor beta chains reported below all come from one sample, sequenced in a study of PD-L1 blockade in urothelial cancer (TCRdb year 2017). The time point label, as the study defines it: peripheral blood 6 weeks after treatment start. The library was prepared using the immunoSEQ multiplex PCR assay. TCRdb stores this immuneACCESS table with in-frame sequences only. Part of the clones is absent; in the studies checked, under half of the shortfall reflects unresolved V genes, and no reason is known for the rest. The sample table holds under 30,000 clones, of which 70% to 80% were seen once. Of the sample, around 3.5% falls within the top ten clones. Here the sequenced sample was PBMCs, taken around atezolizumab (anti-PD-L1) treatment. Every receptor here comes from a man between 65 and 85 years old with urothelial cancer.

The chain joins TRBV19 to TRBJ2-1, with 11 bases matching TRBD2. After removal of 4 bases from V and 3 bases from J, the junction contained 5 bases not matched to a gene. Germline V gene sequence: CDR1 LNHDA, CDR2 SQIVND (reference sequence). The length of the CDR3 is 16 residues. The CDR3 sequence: CASSTRGTSGYNEQFF. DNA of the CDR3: TGTGCCAGTAGTACACGGGGGACTAGCGGCTACAATGAGCAGTTCTTC. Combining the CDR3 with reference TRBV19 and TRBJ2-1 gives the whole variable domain DGGITQSPKYLFRKEGQNVTLSCEQNLNHDAMYWYRQDPGQGLRLIYYSQIVNDFQKGDIAEGYSVSREKKESFPLTVTSAQKNPTAFYLCASSTRGTSGYNEQFFGPGTRLTVL.

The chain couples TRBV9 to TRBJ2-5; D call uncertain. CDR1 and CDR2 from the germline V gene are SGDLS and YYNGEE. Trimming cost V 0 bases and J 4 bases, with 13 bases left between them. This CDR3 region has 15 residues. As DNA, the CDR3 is TGTGCCAGCAGCGTAGCGGTTAGCTTGGGAGAGACCCAGTACTTC. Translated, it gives CASSVAVSLGETQYF.

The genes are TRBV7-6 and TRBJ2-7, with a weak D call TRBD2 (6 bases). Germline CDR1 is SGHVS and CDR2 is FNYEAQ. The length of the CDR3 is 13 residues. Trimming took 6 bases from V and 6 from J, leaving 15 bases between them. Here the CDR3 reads CASSPLTSLEQYF. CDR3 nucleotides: TGTGCCAGCAGTCCCTTGACTAGTCTCGAGCAGTACTTC.

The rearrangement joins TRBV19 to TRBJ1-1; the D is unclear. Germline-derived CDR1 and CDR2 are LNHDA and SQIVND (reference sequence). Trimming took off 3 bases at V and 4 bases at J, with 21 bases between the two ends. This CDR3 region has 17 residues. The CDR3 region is CASSMPLFLREGTEAFF. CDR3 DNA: TGTGCCAGTAGTATGCCTCTTTTTCTGCGGGAGGGCACTGAAGCTTTCTTT.

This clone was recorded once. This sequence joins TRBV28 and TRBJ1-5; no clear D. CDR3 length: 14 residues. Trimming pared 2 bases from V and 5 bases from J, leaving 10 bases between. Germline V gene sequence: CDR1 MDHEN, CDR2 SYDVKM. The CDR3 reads CASSLSPRDQPQHF. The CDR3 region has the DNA TGTGCCAGCAGTTTAAGCCCCCGGGATCAGCCCCAGCATTTT.

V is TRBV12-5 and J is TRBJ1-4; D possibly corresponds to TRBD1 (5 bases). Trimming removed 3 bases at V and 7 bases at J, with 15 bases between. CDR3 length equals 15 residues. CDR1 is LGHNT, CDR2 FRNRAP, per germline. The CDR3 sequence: CASGLEKGFGEKLFF. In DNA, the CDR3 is TGTGCTAGTGGTTTAGAAAAGGGGTTCGGTGAAAAACTGTTTTTT.

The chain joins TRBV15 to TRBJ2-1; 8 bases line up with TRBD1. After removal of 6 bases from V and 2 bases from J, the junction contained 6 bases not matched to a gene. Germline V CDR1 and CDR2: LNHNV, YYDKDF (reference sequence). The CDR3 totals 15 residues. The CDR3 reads CATRARDRTYNEQFF. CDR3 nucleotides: TGTGCCACCAGGGCCCGGGACAGGACCTACAATGAGCAGTTCTTC. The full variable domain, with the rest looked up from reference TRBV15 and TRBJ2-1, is DAMVIQNPRYQVTQFGKPVTLSCSQTLNHNVMYWYQQKSSQAPKLLFHYYDKDFNNEADTPDNFQSRRPNTSFCFLDIRSPGLGDTAMYLCATRARDRTYNEQFFGPGTRLTVL.

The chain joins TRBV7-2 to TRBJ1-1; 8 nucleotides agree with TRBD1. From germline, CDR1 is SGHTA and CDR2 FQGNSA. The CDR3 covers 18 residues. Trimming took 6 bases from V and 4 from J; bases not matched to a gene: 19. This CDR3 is CASRSEGGGQGTGTEAFF. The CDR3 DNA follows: TGTGCCAGCAGATCAGAGGGCGGAGGACAGGGAACGGGCACTGAAGCTTTCTTT. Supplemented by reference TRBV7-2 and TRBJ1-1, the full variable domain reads GAGVSQSPSNKVTEKGKDVELRCDPISGHTALYWYRQSLGQGLEFLIYFQGNSAPDKSGLPSDRFSAERTGGSVSTLTIQRTQQEDSAVYLCASRSEGGGQGTGTEAFFGQGTRLTVV.

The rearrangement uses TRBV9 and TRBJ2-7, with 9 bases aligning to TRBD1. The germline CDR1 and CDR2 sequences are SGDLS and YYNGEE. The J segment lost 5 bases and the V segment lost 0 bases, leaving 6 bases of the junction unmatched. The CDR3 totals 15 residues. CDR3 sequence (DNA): TGTGCCAGCAGCGTAGCTGCACAGGGGGCACACGAGCAGTACTTC. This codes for CASSVAAQGAHEQYF.

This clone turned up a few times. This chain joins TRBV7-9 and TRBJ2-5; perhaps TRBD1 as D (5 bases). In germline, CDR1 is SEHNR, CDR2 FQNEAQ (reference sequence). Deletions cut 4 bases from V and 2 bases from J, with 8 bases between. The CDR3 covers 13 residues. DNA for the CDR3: TGTGCCAGCAGCTCCCGACAGCAAGAGACCCAGTACTTC. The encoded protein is CASSSRQQETQYF.

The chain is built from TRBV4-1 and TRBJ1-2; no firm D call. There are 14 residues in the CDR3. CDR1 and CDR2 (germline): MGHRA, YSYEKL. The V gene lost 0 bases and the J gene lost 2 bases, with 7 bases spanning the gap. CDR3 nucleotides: TGCGCCAGCAGCCAAGATTCAGGAAACTATGGCTACACCTTC. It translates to CASSQDSGNYGYTF.

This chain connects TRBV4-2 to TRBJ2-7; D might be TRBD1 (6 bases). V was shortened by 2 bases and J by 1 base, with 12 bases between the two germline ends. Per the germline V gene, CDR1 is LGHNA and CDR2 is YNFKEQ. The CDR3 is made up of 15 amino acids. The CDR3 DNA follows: TGTGCCAGCAGCCAAAGAGGCAGGGGTTCCTACGAGCAGTACTTC. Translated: CASSQRGRGSYEQYF.

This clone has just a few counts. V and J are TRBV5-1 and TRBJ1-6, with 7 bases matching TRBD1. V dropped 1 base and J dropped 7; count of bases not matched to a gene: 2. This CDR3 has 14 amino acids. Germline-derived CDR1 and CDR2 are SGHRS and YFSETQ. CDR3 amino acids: CASSLTGENSPLHF. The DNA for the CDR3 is TGCGCCAGCAGCTTGACAGGGGAGAATTCACCCCTCCACTTT.

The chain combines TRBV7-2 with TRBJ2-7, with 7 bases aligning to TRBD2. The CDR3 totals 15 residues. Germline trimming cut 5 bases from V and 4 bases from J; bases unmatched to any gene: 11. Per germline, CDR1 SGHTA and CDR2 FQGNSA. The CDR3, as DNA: TGTGCCAGCAGCAGCACCGGGGAGGGCTGGTACGAGCAGTACTTC. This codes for CASSSTGEGWYEQYF.

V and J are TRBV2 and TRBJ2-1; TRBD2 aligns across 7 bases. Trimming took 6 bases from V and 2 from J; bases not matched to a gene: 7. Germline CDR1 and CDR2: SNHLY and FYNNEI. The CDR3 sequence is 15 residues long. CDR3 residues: CASSARSGTYNEQFF. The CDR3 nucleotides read TGTGCCAGCAGCGCCAGGAGCGGGACCTACAATGAGCAGTTCTTC.

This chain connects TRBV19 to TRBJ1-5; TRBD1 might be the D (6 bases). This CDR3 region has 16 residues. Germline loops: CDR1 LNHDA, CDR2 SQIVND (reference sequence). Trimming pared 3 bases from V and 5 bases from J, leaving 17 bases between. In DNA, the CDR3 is TGTGCCAGTAGTATTGGGCCACTCCAGGGGCATCAGCCCCAGCATTTT. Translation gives CASSIGPLQGHQPQHF.

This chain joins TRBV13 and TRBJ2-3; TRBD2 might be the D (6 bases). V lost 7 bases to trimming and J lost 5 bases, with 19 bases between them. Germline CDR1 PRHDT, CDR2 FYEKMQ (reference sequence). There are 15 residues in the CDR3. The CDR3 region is CASTTSRDGGDTQYF. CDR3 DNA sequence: TGTGCCAGCACCACGAGTAGGGACGGGGGAGATACGCAGTATTTT.

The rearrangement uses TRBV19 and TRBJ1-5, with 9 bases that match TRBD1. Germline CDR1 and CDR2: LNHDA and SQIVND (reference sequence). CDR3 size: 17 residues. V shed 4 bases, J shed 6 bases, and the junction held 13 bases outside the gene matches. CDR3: CASSTYPGTGIGQPQHF. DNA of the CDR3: TGTGCCAGTAGTACCTATCCCGGGACAGGGATTGGTCAGCCCCAGCATTTT.

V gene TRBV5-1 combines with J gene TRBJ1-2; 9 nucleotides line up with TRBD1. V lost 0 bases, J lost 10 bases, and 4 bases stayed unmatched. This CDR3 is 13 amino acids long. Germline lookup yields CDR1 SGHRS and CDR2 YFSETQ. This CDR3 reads CASSLATGGTYTF. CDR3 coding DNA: TGCGCCAGCAGCTTGGCTACAGGGGGCACCTACACCTTC.

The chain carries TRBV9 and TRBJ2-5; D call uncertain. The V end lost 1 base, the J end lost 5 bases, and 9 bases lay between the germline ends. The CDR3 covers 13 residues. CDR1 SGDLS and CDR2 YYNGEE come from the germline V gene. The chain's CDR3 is CASSVNARETQYF. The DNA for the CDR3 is TGTGCCAGCAGCGTAAATGCCAGGGAGACCCAGTACTTC.

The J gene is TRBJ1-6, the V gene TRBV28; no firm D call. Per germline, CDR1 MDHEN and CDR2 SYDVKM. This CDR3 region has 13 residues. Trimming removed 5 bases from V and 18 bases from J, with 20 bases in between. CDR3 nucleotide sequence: TGTGCCAGCAGTCCTGCCGATGGCAGGCCTCCCCACTTT. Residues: CASSPADGRPPHF.

In DNA form, the CDR3 reads TGTGCCAGCGGGGGGACCGCGAATGAGCAGTTCTTC. Protein: CASGGTANEQFF. This chain joins TRBV6-1 and TRBJ2-1; a weak D match, TRBD2 (6 bases). The CDR3 consists of 12 residues. Trimming removed 8 bases at V and 7 bases at J, with 12 bases between. Germline V gene data show CDR1 as MNHNS and CDR2 as SASEGT.

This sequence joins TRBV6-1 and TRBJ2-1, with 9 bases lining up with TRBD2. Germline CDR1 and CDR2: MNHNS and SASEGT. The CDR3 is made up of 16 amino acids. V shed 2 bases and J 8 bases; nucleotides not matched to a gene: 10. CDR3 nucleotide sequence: TGTGCCAGCAGTGAACAAGCGGGGGGACATTGGGATGAGCAGTTCTTC. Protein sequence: CASSEQAGGHWDEQFF.

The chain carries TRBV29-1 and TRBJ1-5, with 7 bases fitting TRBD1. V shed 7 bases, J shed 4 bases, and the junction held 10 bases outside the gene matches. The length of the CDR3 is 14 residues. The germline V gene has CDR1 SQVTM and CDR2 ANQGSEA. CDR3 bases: TGCAGCGCCACAGGGGATGGGCCGAATCAGCCCCAGCATTTT. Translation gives CSATGDGPNQPQHF. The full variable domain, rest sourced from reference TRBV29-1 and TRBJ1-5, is SAVISQKPSRDICQRGTSLTIQCQVDSQVTMMFWYRQQPGQSLTLIATANQGSEATYESGFVIDKFPISRPNLTFSTLTVSNMSPEDSSIYLCSATGDGPNQPQHFGDGTRLSIL.

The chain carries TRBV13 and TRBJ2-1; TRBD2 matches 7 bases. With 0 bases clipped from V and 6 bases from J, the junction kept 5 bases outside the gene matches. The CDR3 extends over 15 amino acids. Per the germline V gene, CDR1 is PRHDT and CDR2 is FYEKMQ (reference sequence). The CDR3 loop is CASSLGGRFSNEQFF. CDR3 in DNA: TGTGCCAGCAGCTTAGGCGGGAGGTTCAGCAATGAGCAGTTCTTC.

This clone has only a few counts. CDR3 sequence reads: CASSLRVRGAEENTIYF. The CDR3 DNA reads TGTGCCAGCAGCTTACGGGTCAGGGGTGCCGAGGAAAACACCATATATTTT. The V call is TRBV7-2, the J call TRBJ1-3, with D possibly matching TRBD1 (6 bases). CDR1 and CDR2 from the germline V gene are SGHTA and FQGNSA. V lost 2 bases to trimming and J lost 6 bases, with 20 bases between them. The CDR3 covers 17 residues.

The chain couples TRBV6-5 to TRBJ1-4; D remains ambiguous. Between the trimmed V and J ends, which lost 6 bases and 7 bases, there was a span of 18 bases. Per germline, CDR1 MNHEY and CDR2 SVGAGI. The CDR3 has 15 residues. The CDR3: CASSLTVPTGEKLFF. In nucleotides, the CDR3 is TGTGCCAGCAGCCTGACCGTCCCGACGGGTGAAAAACTGTTTTTT.